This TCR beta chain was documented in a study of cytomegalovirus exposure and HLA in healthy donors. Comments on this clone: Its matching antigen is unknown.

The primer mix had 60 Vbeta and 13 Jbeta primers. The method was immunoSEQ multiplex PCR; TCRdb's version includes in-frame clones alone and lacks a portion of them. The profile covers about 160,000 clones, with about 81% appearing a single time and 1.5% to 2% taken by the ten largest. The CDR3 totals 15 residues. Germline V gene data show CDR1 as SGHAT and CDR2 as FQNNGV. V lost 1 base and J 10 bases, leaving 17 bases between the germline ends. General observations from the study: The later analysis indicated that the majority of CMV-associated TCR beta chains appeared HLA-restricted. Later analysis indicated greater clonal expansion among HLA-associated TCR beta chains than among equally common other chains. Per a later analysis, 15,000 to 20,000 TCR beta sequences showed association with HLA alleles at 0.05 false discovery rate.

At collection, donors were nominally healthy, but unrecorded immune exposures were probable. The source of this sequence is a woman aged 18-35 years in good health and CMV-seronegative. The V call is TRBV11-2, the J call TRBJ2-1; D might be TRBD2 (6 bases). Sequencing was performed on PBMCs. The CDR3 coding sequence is TGTGCCAGCAGCTTAGTGAGCGGGCAGAATGCGGAGCAGTTCTTC. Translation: CASSLVSGQNAEQFF. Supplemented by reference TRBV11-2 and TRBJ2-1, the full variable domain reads EAGVAQSPRYKIIEKRQSVAFWCNPISGHATLYWYQQILGQGPKLLIQFQNNGVVDDSQLPKDRFSAERLKGVDSTLKIQPAKLEDSAVYLCASSLVSGQNAEQFFGPGTRLTVL.